The 30 T cell receptor beta chains given below trace back to one sample, sequenced in a study of OX40 agonist ivuxolimab in advanced cancers. The repertoire was sequenced with immunoSEQ multiplex PCR; TCRdb's copy has only in-frame clones and lacks some. The sample lists 50,000 to 75,000 clones, more than 80% occurring once. The sequences come from CD4+ or CD8+ T cells sorted from blood, collected in a trial of the OX40 agonist ivuxolimab. These receptors all come from an adult with an advanced solid tumor such as melanoma, head and neck, liver or kidney cancer.

The rearrangement links TRBV11-2 to TRBJ2-5; possibly TRBD1 for D (6 bases). Germline CDR1 is SGHAT and CDR2 is FQNNGV. Between the trimmed V and J ends, which lost 5 bases and 2 bases, there was a span of 12 bases. The CDR3 loop spans 14 amino acids. CDR3 in amino acids: CASSPFTGQETQYF. The DNA of the CDR3 is TGTGCCAGCAGCCCATTCACAGGGCAAGAGACCCAGTACTTC.

J is TRBJ2-7 and V is TRBV29-1, with 15 positions matching TRBD2. Germline V gene sequence: CDR1 SQVTM, CDR2 ANQGSEA. J gave up 0 bases and V 5 bases, and 5 bases lay outside the gene matches. The CDR3 loop spans 16 amino acids. CDR3 in DNA: TGCAGCGTTCGGACTAGCGGGAGGGCGGGCTCCTACGAGCAGTACTTC. Amino acid sequence: CSVRTSGRAGSYEQYF.

The V gene is TRBV5-8, the J gene TRBJ1-5; D is ambiguous. This CDR3 region has 16 residues. Germline lookup yields CDR1 SGHTS and CDR2 YDEGEE. The V end was cut by 3 bases, the J end by 1 base, with 14 bases between. CDR3 loop: CASSSRLVVSNQPQHF. CDR3 bases: TGTGCCAGCAGCTCGCGCTTGGTTGTCAGCAATCAGCCCCAGCATTTT.

The rearrangement links TRBV5-1 to TRBJ2-1; D is uncertain. The CDR3 has 14 amino acids. Germline V gives CDR1 SGHRS, CDR2 YFSETQ. V was trimmed by 0 bases and J by 6 bases, leaving 10 bases between them. The CDR3 loop reads CASSLEYSSNEQFF. CDR3 sequence (DNA): TGCGCCAGCAGCTTGGAGTACAGTTCCAATGAGCAGTTCTTC. Based on the CDR3 plus reference TRBV5-1 and TRBJ2-1, the full variable domain is KAGVTQTPRYLIKTRGQQVTLSCSPISGHRSVSWYQQTPGQGLQFLFEYFSETQRNKGNFPGRFSGRQFSNSRSEMNVSTLELGDSALYLCASSLEYSSNEQFFGPGTRLTVL.

J is TRBJ1-4 and V is TRBV18; TRBD1 agrees at 7 bases. CDR3 length equals 13 residues. Unmatched junction bases numbered 2, after V lost 3 bases and J lost 7 bases. Germline values: CDR1 KGHSH, CDR2 LQKENI. CDR3 sequence: CASSPGQFEKLFF. For the CDR3, the DNA is TGTGCCAGCTCACCGGGACAGTTTGAAAAACTGTTTTTT.

This chain connects TRBV28 to TRBJ1-1; 8 bases align to TRBD1. The trim removed 10 bases at V and 1 base at J, leaving 5 bases unmatched. This CDR3 has 13 amino acids. The germline V gene encodes CDR1 MDHEN and CDR2 SYDVKM. The CDR3 nucleotides read TGTGCCATCATGACAGGGGAGAACACTGAAGCTTTCTTT. Protein sequence: CAIMTGENTEAFF.

The rearrangement uses TRBV5-1 and TRBJ2-1; D not resolved. There are 15 residues in the CDR3. The germline CDR1 and CDR2 sequences are SGHRS and YFSETQ. Trimming removed 4 bases from V and 6 bases from J, with 17 bases in between. The CDR3 loop reads CASSPPWPGVNEQFF. As DNA, the CDR3 is TGCGCCAGCAGCCCACCGTGGCCCGGAGTCAATGAGCAGTTCTTC. The variable domain in full, with the rest retrieved from reference TRBV5-1 and TRBJ2-1, is KAGVTQTPRYLIKTRGQQVTLSCSPISGHRSVSWYQQTPGQGLQFLFEYFSETQRNKGNFPGRFSGRQFSNSRSEMNVSTLELGDSALYLCASSPPWPGVNEQFFGPGTRLTVL.

V usage is TRBV7-5 and J usage is TRBJ2-7; the table's D call, TRBD2, was not checked against the DNA. TRBV7-5 is assigned pseudogene status. CDR3 length: 16 residues. CDR3 in DNA: TGTGTCAGAAACCCCTTCGCGGGTATCGGGTCCTACGAGCAGTACTTC. This translates into CVRNPFAGIGSYEQYF.

The V and J genes are TRBV18 and TRBJ2-6; no clear D gene. CDR1 KGHSH and CDR2 LQKENI come from the germline V gene. The CDR3 has 14 residues. The V end lost 1 base, the J end lost 3 bases, and 4 bases lay between the germline ends. This chain's CDR3 is CASSPQIGANVLTF. CDR3 DNA: TGTGCCAGCTCACCACAGATTGGGGCCAACGTCCTGACTTTC.

The chain combines TRBV28 with TRBJ2-7, with D possibly called TRBD1 or TRBD2 (5 bases each). Deletions cut 6 bases from V and 3 bases from J, with 21 bases between. CDR3 length: 16 amino acids. The V gene's germline CDR1 is MDHEN and CDR2 SYDVKM. CDR3 coding DNA: TGTGCCAGCAGCTCACCCGGGACCTTATCCGGCTACGAGCAGTACTTC. As protein: CASSSPGTLSGYEQYF.

The V and J genes are TRBV5-5 and TRBJ1-5; weak D call: TRBD1 (5 bases). V was pared by 4 bases and J by 7 bases, with 12 bases between. CDR3 length: 13 residues. Germline assignment: CDR1 SGHKS and CDR2 YYEKEE (reference sequence). The CDR3 loop reads CASSQNRGQPQHF. The CDR3 DNA is TGTGCCAGCAGCCAGAACCGGGGGCAGCCCCAGCATTTT. The entire variable domain, with the rest obtained from reference TRBV5-5 and TRBJ1-5, is as follows: DAGVTQSPTHLIKTRGQQVTLRCSPISGHKSVSWYQQVLGQGPQFIFQYYEKEERGRGNFPDRFSARQFPNYSSELNVNALLLGDSALYLCASSQNRGQPQHFGDGTRLSIL.

CDR3 loop: CASSLDSPRQPQHF. CDR3 in DNA: TGTGCCAGCAGCTTGGACAGCCCGAGGCAGCCCCAGCATTTT. The chain couples TRBV7-8 to TRBJ1-5, with a weak D call TRBD1 (6 bases). V lost 3 bases and J lost 7, with 13 bases in between. This CDR3 is 14 amino acids long. Germline values: CDR1 SGHVS, CDR2 FQNEAQ.

The J gene is TRBJ1-2, the V gene TRBV6-5; D is perhaps TRBD1 (5 bases). V lost 5 bases to trimming and J lost 1 base, with 14 bases between them. The CDR3 covers 15 residues. CDR1 MNHEY and CDR2 SVGAGI come from the germline V gene. This chain's CDR3 is CASSPRGGNNYGYTF. The DNA for the CDR3 is TGTGCCAGCAGTCCTAGGGGCGGGAATAACTATGGCTACACCTTC.

The chain joins TRBV5-1 to TRBJ2-1, with 8 bases identical to TRBD2. Germline CDR1 and CDR2: SGHRS and YFSETQ. Trimming took 5 bases from V and 10 from J; bases not matched to a gene: 11. The length of the CDR3 is 14 residues. CDR3 sequence reads: CASRSTSVKGEQFF. The CDR3, as DNA: TGCGCCAGCAGATCGACTAGCGTAAAGGGAGAGCAGTTCTTC. The whole variable domain, remainder taken from reference TRBV5-1 and TRBJ2-1, is KAGVTQTPRYLIKTRGQQVTLSCSPISGHRSVSWYQQTPGQGLQFLFEYFSETQRNKGNFPGRFSGRQFSNSRSEMNVSTLELGDSALYLCASRSTSVKGEQFFGPGTRLTVL.

The CDR3 is CASMEGTNEKLFF. CDR3 bases: TGCGCCAGCATGGAGGGGACGAATGAAAAACTGTTTTTT. This chain links TRBV5-1 with TRBJ1-4; D possibly corresponds to TRBD1 (5 bases). Germline-derived CDR1 and CDR2 are SGHRS and YFSETQ. V gave up 6 bases and J gave up 5 bases, with 11 bases separating them. The CDR3 runs 13 residues.

V usage is TRBV28 and J usage is TRBJ1-5; possible D gene TRBD1, 6 bases. Germline V CDR1 and CDR2: MDHEN, SYDVKM. V was trimmed by 10 bases and J by 6 bases, leaving 19 bases between them. The CDR3 has 14 residues. DNA of the CDR3: TGTGCCACTCTCGGGGGGCCGTTTGGTCAGCCCCAGCATTTT. It encodes CATLGGPFGQPQHF.

The chain combines TRBV28 with TRBJ1-1; no definite D call. The CDR3 is made up of 16 amino acids. V was pared by 3 bases and J by 5 bases, with 19 bases between. Per the germline V gene, CDR1 is MDHEN and CDR2 is SYDVKM. CDR3: CASSFLMDSAWTEAFF. As DNA, the CDR3 is TGTGCCAGCAGTTTTCTAATGGACTCCGCATGGACTGAAGCTTTCTTT. The full variable domain, its missing parts supplied by reference TRBV28 and TRBJ1-1, is DVKVTQSSRYLVKRTGEKVFLECVQDMDHENMFWYRQDPGLGLRLIYFSYDVKMKEKGDIPEGYSVSREKKERFSLILESASTNQTSMYLCASSFLMDSAWTEAFFGQGTRLTVV.

This clone was recorded once. The chain uses TRBV28 and TRBJ1-4, with D maybe TRBD1 (6 bases). The V gene lost 6 bases and the J gene lost 1 base, with 9 bases spanning the gap. The length of the CDR3 is 14 residues. Germline loops: CDR1 MDHEN, CDR2 SYDVKM. CDR3 nucleotide sequence: TGTGCCAGCAGGGAGGGGGTAACTAATGAAAAACTGTTTTTT. Amino acids: CASREGVTNEKLFF.

The chain has TRBV6-5 and TRBJ1-1; 7 bases line up with TRBD1. Losses at the gene ends were 2 bases for V and 2 bases for J; bases not matched to a gene: 5. CDR1 is MNHEY, CDR2 SVGAGI, per germline. The CDR3 has 15 amino acids. The CDR3 spells CASSYGDRDNTEAFF. Here the CDR3 DNA reads TGTGCCAGCAGTTACGGCGACAGGGACAACACTGAAGCTTTCTTT.

This clone was observed a few times. The rearrangement uses TRBV5-1 and TRBJ2-1; 11 bases are a match to TRBD1. The germline V gene encodes CDR1 SGHRS and CDR2 YFSETQ. With V trimmed by 4 bases and J by 9 bases, 6 bases remained unmatched. The CDR3 has 14 residues. In DNA form, the CDR3 reads TGCGCCAGCAGCGGGGACAGGGGGGATGCTGAGCAGTTCTTC. It translates to CASSGDRGDAEQFF. Variable domain in full (rest from reference TRBV5-1 and TRBJ2-1): KAGVTQTPRYLIKTRGQQVTLSCSPISGHRSVSWYQQTPGQGLQFLFEYFSETQRNKGNFPGRFSGRQFSNSRSEMNVSTLELGDSALYLCASSGDRGDAEQFFGPGTRLTVL.

The rearrangement links TRBV2 to TRBJ1-5; D not resolved. V shed 4 bases and J shed 6 bases, with 10 bases lying between them. The CDR3 is 13 residues long. The V gene's germline CDR1 is SNHLY and CDR2 FYNNEI. This CDR3 is CASSGPLIQPQHF. The DNA for the CDR3 is TGTGCCAGCAGTGGGCCCCTGATTCAGCCCCAGCATTTT.

The gene calls are TRBV6-6 and TRBJ1-4, with TRBD1 as a possible D gene (5 bases). V lost 8 bases, J lost 8 bases, and 18 bases lay in between. The CDR3 spans 14 residues. CDR1 MNHNY and CDR2 SVGAGI come from the germline V gene (reference sequence). The chain's CDR3 is CASGNRQGWEKLFF. CDR3 coding DNA: TGTGCCAGCGGAAATAGGCAGGGTTGGGAAAAACTGTTTTTT.

The chain joins TRBV18 to TRBJ1-1; TRBD1 might be the D (6 bases). The CDR3 runs to 14 residues. Germline loops: CDR1 KGHSH, CDR2 LQKENI. V dropped 5 bases and J dropped 7 bases, with 17 bases sitting between them. This CDR3 reads CASSTQGTGDEAFF. The CDR3 nucleotides are TGTGCCAGCTCAACTCAGGGGACGGGGGATGAAGCTTTCTTT.

J is TRBJ2-6 and V is TRBV5-1; D may be TRBD2 (6 bases). Germline V gene sequence: CDR1 SGHRS, CDR2 YFSETQ. V was cut by 4 bases and J by 4 bases, with 12 bases left in between. This CDR3 spans 15 amino acids. CDR3 residues: CASSPAGPGANVLTF. In nucleotides, the CDR3 is TGCGCCAGCAGCCCCGCGGGGCCCGGGGCCAACGTCCTGACTTTC.

V usage is TRBV9 and J usage is TRBJ2-1, with 8 bases that match TRBD2. V lost 2 bases, J lost 6 bases, and 13 bases stayed unmatched. This CDR3 comprises 17 residues. Germline V lookup: CDR1 SGDLS, CDR2 YYNGEE. CDR3 bases: TGTGCCAGCAGCGTTGGGCTTCCGGGACTAGGGAGCAATGAGCAGTTCTTC. Translating it yields CASSVGLPGLGSNEQFF.

The J gene is TRBJ1-5, the V gene TRBV15; 10 bases match TRBD1. The CDR3 has 17 amino acids. Germline lookup yields CDR1 LNHNV and CDR2 YYDKDF (reference sequence). V was clipped by 2 bases and J by 11 bases; unmatched bases: 15. CDR3 DNA sequence: TGTGCCACCAGCAGAAAAGGGGGACAGGGGTCACGGTCAGCCCAGCATTTT. This gives the protein CATSRKGGQGSRSAQHF. The full variable domain, with the rest looked up from reference TRBV15 and TRBJ1-5, is DAMVIQNPRYQVTQFGKPVTLSCSQTLNHNVMYWYQQKSSQAPKLLFHYYDKDFNNEADTPDNFQSRRPNTSFCFLDIRSPGLGDTAMYLCATSRKGGQGSRSAQHFGDGTRLSIL.

Written as DNA, the CDR3 is TGTGCCACCAGCAGAGATAGGCAGGGAAGGCAGTACTTC. Its translation is CATSRDRQGRQYF. The chain carries TRBV15 and TRBJ2-7; possible D gene TRBD1, 5 bases. V lost 0 bases to trimming and J lost 9 bases, with 12 bases between them. Per germline, CDR1 LNHNV and CDR2 YYDKDF (reference sequence). The CDR3 extends over 13 amino acids.

The J gene is TRBJ2-7, the V gene TRBV9; weak D call: TRBD1 (6 bases). V dropped 3 bases and J dropped 4 bases, with 14 bases sitting between them. The CDR3 is made up of 14 amino acids. In germline, CDR1 is SGDLS, CDR2 YYNGEE. The CDR3 region is CASSASGTSYEQYF. The DNA for the CDR3 is TGTGCCAGCAGCGCATCCGGGACATCGTACGAGCAGTACTTC. Looking up the rest from reference TRBV9 and TRBJ2-7 gives the full variable domain: DSGVTQTPKHLITATGQRVTLRCSPRSGDLSVYWYQQSLDQGLQFLIQYYNGEERAKGNILERFSAQQFPDLHSELNLSSLELGDSALYFCASSASGTSYEQYFGPGTRLTVT.

The V and J genes are TRBV7-9 and TRBJ1-2; 9 positions agree with TRBD1. The V gene's germline CDR1 is SEHNR and CDR2 FQNEAQ (reference sequence). The trim removed 5 bases at V and 4 bases at J, leaving 2 bases unmatched. This CDR3 region has 13 residues. CDR3 nucleotides: TGTGCCAGCAGCCAGGACAGGGGCTATGGCTACACCTTC. It yields the protein CASSQDRGYGYTF.

This chain connects TRBV19 to TRBJ2-2; 9 positions match TRBD2. CDR1 and CDR2 (germline): LNHDA, SQIVND (reference sequence). CDR3 length: 17 residues. V was clipped by 4 bases and J by 2 bases; unmatched bases: 8. CDR3 loop: CASSKPGLALNTGELFF. CDR3 nucleotide sequence: TGTGCCAGTAGTAAACCGGGACTAGCTTTAAACACCGGGGAGCTGTTTTTT.